These T cell receptor beta chains were read from a single sample in a study of blood T cell repertoires in COVID-19. Profiled with immunoSEQ multiplex PCR; TCRdb holds only in-frame clones, not every one. Counted here are approximately 310,000 clones, around 84% occurring once; the ten biggest clones make up 1.9%. The sample comprised PBMCs or T cells enriched from blood (not recorded which). The receptors come from a woman in her 30s who had been exposed to COVID-19. Both conserved end residues are part of each CDR3. The D gene is left open where the match is weak. Not all rows give a size; the values are once, few, many and, for expanded clones, a class.

j_call: TRBJ1-1
clone_size: NA
v_call: TRBV25-1
d_call: NA
cdr3_aa: CASSEIRESGTEAFF
cdr3_nt: TGTGCCAGCAGTGAAATCAGGGAATCAGGCACTGAAGCTTTCTTT

j_call: TRBJ1-2
clone_size: NA
v_call: TRBV6-1
d_call: NA
cdr3_aa: CASSESGDGYTF
cdr3_nt: TGTGCCAGCAGTGAATCCGGGGATGGCTACACCTTC

j_call: TRBJ2-7
clone_size: NA
v_call: TRBV10-2
d_call: NA
cdr3_aa: CASSPTTVSYEQYF
cdr3_nt: TGCGCCAGCAGTCCTACGACTGTATCCTACGAGCAGTACTTC

j_call: TRBJ1-6
clone_size: NA
v_call: TRBV3-1/TRBV3-2
d_call: NA
cdr3_aa: CASSQVPDSPLHF
cdr3_nt: TGTGCCAGCAGCCAAGTCCCGGATTCACCCCTCCACTTT

j_call: TRBJ2-1
clone_size: NA
v_call: TRBV7-6
d_call: NA
cdr3_aa: CASSLRGADNEQFF
cdr3_nt: TGTGCCAGCAGCTTAAGGGGTGCAGACAATGAGCAGTTCTTC

j_call: TRBJ1-3
clone_size: NA
v_call: TRBV11-2
d_call: NA
cdr3_aa: CASTGEGGSGNTIYF
cdr3_nt: TGTGCCAGCACAGGGGAGGGGGGCTCTGGAAACACCATATATTTT

j_call: TRBJ1-2
clone_size: NA
v_call: TRBV3-1/TRBV3-2
d_call: TRBD1
cdr3_aa: CASSFDRAVTF
cdr3_nt: TGTGCCAGCAGTTTCGACAGGGCGGTCACCTTC

j_call: TRBJ1-2
clone_size: few
v_call: TRBV4-1
d_call: NA
cdr3_aa: CASSQGLWRSLGYTF
cdr3_nt: TGCGCCAGCAGCCAAGGACTGTGGCGGTCCCTGGGCTACACCTTC

j_call: TRBJ2-2
clone_size: NA
v_call: TRBV6-2/TRBV6-3
d_call: TRBD2
cdr3_aa: CASSPGLAGSTGELFF
cdr3_nt: TGTGCCAGCAGCCCGGGACTAGCGGGGTCCACCGGGGAGCTGTTTTTT

j_call: TRBJ1-2
clone_size: NA
v_call: TRBV28
d_call: NA
cdr3_aa: CASTDGGFYGYTF
cdr3_nt: TGTGCCAGCACCGACGGGGGTTTCTATGGCTACACCTTC

j_call: TRBJ2-3
clone_size: NA
v_call: TRBV7-8
d_call: NA
cdr3_aa: CASSPFEEPSTDTQYF
cdr3_nt: TGTGCCAGCAGCCCGTTTGAGGAACCCAGCACAGATACGCAGTATTTT

j_call: TRBJ2-3
clone_size: once
v_call: TRBV6-4
d_call: NA
cdr3_aa: CASSDRAEASTDTQYF
cdr3_nt: TGTGCCAGCAGTGACCGCGCGGAAGCTAGCACAGATACGCAGTATTTT

j_call: TRBJ1-2
clone_size: NA
v_call: TRBV6-5
d_call: NA
cdr3_aa: CATNDLIGSNYGYTF
cdr3_nt: TGTGCCACAAACGACTTGATTGGTTCTAACTATGGCTACACCTTC

j_call: TRBJ2-5
clone_size: NA
v_call: TRBV25-1
d_call: NA
cdr3_aa: CASSTGGRGIISQETQYF
cdr3_nt: TGTGCCAGCAGTACTGGGGGGAGAGGAATAATATCTCAAGAGACCCAGTACTTC

j_call: TRBJ2-1
clone_size: NA
v_call: TRBV3-1/TRBV3-2
d_call: TRBD2
cdr3_aa: CASSQTSGLTYNEQFF
cdr3_nt: TGTGCCAGCAGCCAGACTAGCGGGCTTACCTACAATGAGCAGTTCTTC

j_call: TRBJ1-5
clone_size: NA
v_call: TRBV7-3
d_call: NA
cdr3_aa: CASSLKWREGAYSNQPQHF
cdr3_nt: TGTGCCAGCAGCTTAAAGTGGAGGGAAGGGGCTTATAGCAATCAGCCCCAGCATTTT

j_call: TRBJ1-2
clone_size: NA
v_call: TRBV20-1
d_call: NA
cdr3_aa: CSASRGSTYGYTF
cdr3_nt: TGCAGTGCTAGTAGGGGATCCACCTATGGCTACACCTTC

j_call: TRBJ1-2
clone_size: NA
v_call: TRBV18
d_call: NA
cdr3_aa: CASSLDSTYYGYTF
cdr3_nt: TGTGCCAGCTCTCTGGACAGCACTTACTATGGCTACACCTTC

j_call: TRBJ1-3
clone_size: NA
v_call: TRBV5-4
d_call: TRBD1
cdr3_aa: CASSFNRGGNTIYF
cdr3_nt: TGTGCCAGCAGCTTTAACAGGGGTGGAAACACCATATATTTT

j_call: TRBJ1-6
clone_size: NA
v_call: TRBV30
d_call: TRBD1
cdr3_aa: CAWREPGTGVNSPLHF
cdr3_nt: TGTGCCTGGAGAGAACCCGGGACAGGGGTTAATTCACCCCTCCACTTT

j_call: TRBJ1-6
clone_size: once
v_call: TRBV18
d_call: NA
cdr3_aa: CASSPTTRNSPLHF
cdr3_nt: TGTGCCAGCTCACCAACTACACGTAATTCACCCCTCCACTTT

j_call: TRBJ1-1
clone_size: NA
v_call: TRBV12-3/TRBV12-4
d_call: NA
cdr3_aa: CASSTGGLGAFF
cdr3_nt: TGTGCCAGCAGTACGGGGGGACTAGGAGCTTTCTTT

j_call: TRBJ2-5
clone_size: NA
v_call: TRBV6-5
d_call: TRBD2
cdr3_aa: CASSYGPGGGQETQYF
cdr3_nt: TGTGCCAGCAGTTACGGTCCTGGCGGGGGACAAGAGACCCAGTACTTC

j_call: TRBJ2-2
clone_size: NA
v_call: TRBV30
d_call: TRBD2
cdr3_aa: CAWGTSGASGELFF
cdr3_nt: TGTGCCTGGGGAACTAGCGGGGCTTCCGGGGAGCTGTTTTTT

j_call: TRBJ2-7
clone_size: NA
v_call: TRBV5-1
d_call: TRBD2
cdr3_aa: CASSFSAGGQYEQYF
cdr3_nt: TGCGCCAGCAGCTTTTCAGCGGGAGGGCAATACGAGCAGTACTTC

j_call: TRBJ1-1
clone_size: NA
v_call: TRBV27
d_call: NA
cdr3_aa: CASSFLGQEAEAFF
cdr3_nt: TGTGCCAGCAGTTTTTTAGGTCAGGAGGCTGAAGCTTTCTTT

j_call: TRBJ2-1
clone_size: NA
v_call: TRBV9
d_call: TRBD2
cdr3_aa: CASSVGTSESNEQFF
cdr3_nt: TGTGCCAGCAGCGTAGGGACTAGCGAATCCAATGAGCAGTTCTTC

j_call: TRBJ1-4
clone_size: NA
v_call: TRBV19
d_call: TRBD1
cdr3_aa: CASSPGQAPNEKLFF
cdr3_nt: TGTGCCAGTAGTCCTGGACAGGCTCCTAATGAAAAACTGTTTTTT

j_call: TRBJ1-4
clone_size: NA
v_call: TRBV21-1
d_call: NA
cdr3_aa: CASNYGGARTNEKLFF
cdr3_nt: TGTGCCAGCAATTATGGAGGGGCCAGGACTAATGAAAAACTGTTTTTT

j_call: TRBJ1-2
clone_size: NA
v_call: TRBV7-2
d_call: NA
cdr3_aa: CASSPLSPGSGYTF
cdr3_nt: TGTGCCAGCAGCCCGCTGAGCCCAGGATCGGGCTACACCTTC

j_call: TRBJ1-2
clone_size: NA
v_call: TRBV7-9
d_call: TRBD1
cdr3_aa: CASSFPSGTENYGYTF
cdr3_nt: TGTGCCAGCAGCTTCCCCTCCGGGACAGAAAATTATGGCTACACCTTC

j_call: TRBJ1-2
clone_size: NA
v_call: TRBV19
d_call: NA
cdr3_aa: CATRDPGNYGYTF
cdr3_nt: TGTGCCACCCGTGACCCAGGGAACTATGGCTACACCTTC

j_call: TRBJ1-1
clone_size: once
v_call: TRBV12-5
d_call: NA
cdr3_aa: CASGLGGMNTEAFF
cdr3_nt: TGTGCTAGTGGTTTGGGCGGTATGAACACTGAAGCTTTCTTT

j_call: TRBJ2-5
clone_size: NA
v_call: TRBV7-6
d_call: NA
cdr3_aa: CASSLNPGAEETQYF
cdr3_nt: TGTGCCAGCAGCTTAAATCCAGGGGCGGAAGAGACCCAGTACTTC

j_call: TRBJ1-1
clone_size: NA
v_call: TRBV18
d_call: NA
cdr3_aa: CASSQTRNTEAFF
cdr3_nt: TGTGCCAGCTCCCAAACACGGAACACTGAAGCTTTCTTT